The 12 T cell receptor beta chains reported below all come from one sample, sequenced in a study of control samples from healthy donors and cancer patients (dated by TCRdb to the early 2020s). The protocol used for the library was the immunoSEQ multiplex PCR assay. The source is immuneACCESS, and TCRdb retained only in-frame sequences with V and J called. Part of the clones is not carried over; for the studies checked, unresolved V genes explain less than half of this, and the remainder is unexplained. The sample yields 130,000 or so clones; more than 70% were counted once. The ten largest clones take up less than 40% of the sample. The specimen was blood. These TCRs come from a man aged 50 or older in good health.

The V call is TRBV5-1, the J call TRBJ1-6; a weak D match, TRBD1 (5 bases). The CDR3 loop spans 14 amino acids. Trimming took off 1 base at V and 7 bases at J, with 9 bases between the two ends. In germline, CDR1 is SGHRS, CDR2 YFSETQ. The CDR3 is CASSLSGGNSPLHF. Here the CDR3 DNA reads TGCGCCAGCAGCTTGTCGGGGGGGAATTCACCCCTCCACTTT.

A few counts support this clone. This chain connects TRBV19 to TRBJ2-5, with D unclear. The CDR3 is 16 residues long. Germline lookup yields CDR1 LNHDA and CDR2 SQIVND (reference sequence). Between the trimmed V and J ends, which lost 0 bases and 0 bases, there was a span of 11 bases. CDR3: CASSIDLTPYQETQYF. CDR3 bases: TGTGCCAGTAGTATAGATCTTACACCGTACCAAGAGACCCAGTACTTC.

The chain combines TRBV6-4 with TRBJ1-1; TRBD1 matches 10 bases. Germline V gene data show CDR1 as MRHNA and CDR2 as SNTAGT. The CDR3 consists of 14 residues. Losses at the gene ends were 1 base for V and 4 bases for J; bases not matched to a gene: 0. The CDR3 protein is CASSDWDRGTEAFF. In nucleotides, the CDR3 is TGTGCCAGCAGTGACTGGGACAGGGGCACTGAAGCTTTCTTT.

This chain connects TRBV27 to TRBJ2-5, with D tentatively TRBD1 (7 bases). The CDR3 has 16 amino acids. The germline CDR1 and CDR2 sequences are MNHEY and SMNVEV (reference sequence). Trimming stripped 3 bases from V and 5 bases from J, with 19 bases between. The CDR3 nucleotides are TGTGCCAGCAGTTTCGGGGGCAGGGGGATTCGCGAGACCCAGTACTTC. It encodes CASSFGGRGIRETQYF.

V is TRBV15 and J is TRBJ1-4; 10 positions agree with TRBD1. Germline V CDR1 and CDR2: LNHNV, YYDKDF (reference sequence). V gave up 5 bases and J gave up 4 bases; unmatched junction bases: 19. The CDR3 is 20 residues long. The CDR3 loop reads CATSSGQGSLFGKNNEKLFF. The CDR3, as DNA: TGTGCCACCAGCTCGGGACAGGGGTCCCTTTTTGGGAAAAATAATGAAAAACTGTTTTTT.

This clone appeared once. The chain uses TRBV5-1 and TRBJ1-1; a possible D gene is TRBD1 (5 bases). Deletions cut 0 bases from V and 3 bases from J, with 9 bases between. Germline values: CDR1 SGHRS, CDR2 YFSETQ. The CDR3 spans 14 residues. The chain's CDR3 is CASSLAGGDTEAFF. In nucleotides, the CDR3 is TGCGCCAGCAGCTTGGCGGGAGGGGACACTGAAGCTTTCTTT.

CDR3: CASSLHQSAYEQYF. DNA for the CDR3: TGTGCCAGCAGCTTACATCAGAGTGCCTACGAGCAGTACTTC. V usage is TRBV7-8 and J usage is TRBJ2-7; D remains ambiguous. Looked up from germline, CDR1 is SGHVS and CDR2 is FQNEAQ. The CDR3 runs to 14 residues. Between the trimmed V and J ends, which lost 2 bases and 2 bases, there was a span of 10 bases.

This rearrangement joins TRBV19 to TRBJ1-1; the D is unclear. The CDR3 totals 13 residues. CDR1 is LNHDA and CDR2 is SQIVND in the germline V gene (reference sequence). V dropped 3 bases and J dropped 2 bases, with 7 bases sitting between them. CDR3 sequence reads: CASSISANTEAFF. For the CDR3, the DNA is TGTGCCAGTAGTATCTCTGCTAACACTGAAGCTTTCTTT.

The genes are TRBV19 and TRBJ2-5; 7 bases are shared with TRBD1. Unmatched junction bases numbered 10, after V lost 6 bases and J lost 6 bases. The CDR3 spans 14 residues. The V gene's germline CDR1 is LNHDA and CDR2 SQIVND (reference sequence). The CDR3 protein is CASSQTGDVKTQYF. The CDR3 DNA reads TGTGCCAGTAGCCAAACAGGGGATGTGAAGACCCAGTACTTC.

The genes are TRBV20-1 and TRBJ1-2, with a tentative D call TRBD1 (6 bases). Deletions cut 3 bases from V and 6 bases from J, with 20 bases between. This CDR3 has 15 amino acids. Germline V CDR1 and CDR2: DFQATT, SNEGSKA (reference sequence). CDR3 in amino acids: CSASEGLQGTDGYTF. The DNA of the CDR3 is TGCAGTGCTAGTGAGGGCCTGCAGGGGACGGATGGCTACACCTTC.

J is TRBJ1-1 and V is TRBV12-3 or TRBV12-4; D remains unclear. This CDR3 has 11 amino acids. Trimming left V 7 bases short and J 4 bases short, with 7 bases between. The CDR3 here is CASTLGTEAFF. The CDR3 DNA reads as TGTGCCAGCACCTTAGGCACTGAAGCTTTCTTT.

The rearrangement joins TRBV7-2 to TRBJ2-3; D is unclear. Per germline, CDR1 SGHTA and CDR2 FQGNSA. The V gene lost 4 bases and the J gene lost 7 bases, with 12 bases spanning the gap. The length of the CDR3 is 13 residues. CDR3 sequence: CASSYTLGNTQYF. CDR3 coding DNA: TGTGCCAGCAGCTATACCCTAGGAAATACGCAGTATTTT.